A selection of T cell receptor beta chains follows, all from one sample in a study of beta chain features in type 1 diabetes. Measured with immunoSEQ multiplex PCR; TCRdb has only the in-frame clones, and not every one. The sample has approximately 260,000 clones, roughly 20% seen once. Material for sequencing was naive CD4+ T cells from blood. These TCRs come from a woman aged 40 to 50 with type 1 diabetes. CDR3s include the opening cysteine and the closing phenylalanine or tryptophan. Fields, in order: D gene, J gene, clone size, V gene, CDR3 protein, CDR3 DNA. A D gene is named only where the DNA matches it firmly. Size is omitted from some rows. Given values are once, few, many or a class for expanded clones.

>.|TRBJ2-1|few|TRBV29-1
CSVGSVDSYNEQFF
TGCAGCGTTGGGTCTGTAGACTCGTACAATGAGCAGTTCTTC
>.|TRBJ1-2|few|TRBV7-9
CASSLDSGGQGGYTF
TGTGCCAGCAGCTTAGATTCCGGGGGGCAAGGAGGCTACACCTTC
>.|TRBJ1-3|.|TRBV4-3
CASSQESSGNTIYF
TGCGCCAGCAGCCAAGAGAGCTCTGGAAACACCATATATTTT
>.|TRBJ2-7|.|TRBV6-6
CASSYSSASYEQYF
TGTGCCAGCAGTTATTCTAGCGCCTCCTACGAGCAGTACTTC
>TRBD1|TRBJ2-3|.|TRBV19
CATSDRGGTQYF
TGTGCCACCTCAGACAGGGGTGGTACGCAGTATTTT
>.|TRBJ2-1|.|TRBV30
CAWSRGSSYNEQFF
TGTGCCTGGTCCAGGGGCTCTTCCTACAATGAGCAGTTCTTC
>TRBD2|TRBJ2-3|few|TRBV7-9
CASTVGLAADTQYF
TGTGCCAGCACCGTGGGACTAGCGGCTGATACGCAGTATTTT
>.|TRBJ2-1|.|TRBV30
CAWSPSNIEQFF
TGTGCCTGGAGTCCTAGCAATATTGAGCAGTTCTTC
>.|TRBJ2-5|.|TRBV28
CATIAPLRGRETQYF
TGTGCCACCATTGCCCCCCTCAGGGGAAGAGAGACCCAGTACTTC
>TRBD2|TRBJ2-2|few|TRBV5-1
CASSFPSGGVSTGELFF
TGCGCCAGCAGCTTCCCTAGCGGGGGAGTTAGCACCGGGGAGCTGTTTTTT
>.|TRBJ2-1|.|TRBV18
CASSLGTGSSYNEQFF
TGTGCCAGCTCCCTAGGCACAGGGAGCTCCTACAATGAGCAGTTCTTC
>.|TRBJ2-1|few|TRBV7-3
CASSPQGSEQFF
TGTGCCAGCAGCCCTCAGGGCTCAGAGCAGTTCTTC
>.|TRBJ2-6|few|TRBV28
CASRSAGTAVSGANVLTF
TGTGCCAGCAGATCCGCCGGGACTGCTGTCTCTGGGGCCAACGTCCTGACTTTC
>.|TRBJ2-3|.|TRBV5-1
CASSSASAPDTQYF
TGCGCCAGCAGTTCCGCGAGCGCCCCAGATACGCAGTATTTT
>.|TRBJ2-3|few|TRBV7-9
CASSQDTQYF
TGTGCCAGCAGCCAGGATACGCAGTATTTT